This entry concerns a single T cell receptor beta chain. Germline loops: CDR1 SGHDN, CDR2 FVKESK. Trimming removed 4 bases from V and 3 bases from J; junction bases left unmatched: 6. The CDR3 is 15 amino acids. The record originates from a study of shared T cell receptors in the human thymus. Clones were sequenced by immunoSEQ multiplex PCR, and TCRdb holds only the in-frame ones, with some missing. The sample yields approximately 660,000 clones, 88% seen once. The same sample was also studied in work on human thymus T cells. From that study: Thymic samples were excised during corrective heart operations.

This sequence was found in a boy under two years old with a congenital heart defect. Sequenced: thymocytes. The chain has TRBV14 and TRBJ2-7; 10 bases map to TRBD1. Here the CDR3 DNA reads TGTGCCAGCAGCCGCACCCGGACAGGGGGCTACGAGCAGTACTTC. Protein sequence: CASSRTRTGGYEQYF.